This is a list of T cell receptor beta chains from one sample in a study of T-cell reconstitution after alpha-beta-depleted transplantation in children. TCRdb re-derived calls from the PCR reads in MiXCR, one entry per CDR3 protein. The table lists 150,000 to 200,000 distinct CDR3 sequences, about 6% of them singletons, with 4.5% to 5.5% in the top ten. The starting material was PBMCs, obtained before TCRalphabeta/CD19-depleted stem cell transplant. These receptors originate from a girl in the first two years of life with combined immunodeficiency, due to receive a stem cell transplant. CDR3s include the opening cysteine and the closing phenylalanine or tryptophan. The D gene is left open where the match is weak. Only part of the rows carry a size: once, few, many, or a class if the clone is expanded.

size,J,D,V,length,CDR3,DNA
many,TRBJ2-1,-,TRBV4-3,14,CASSQEAGRDEQFF,TGCGCCAGCAGCCAAGAAGCAGGGCGGGATGAGCAGTTCTTC
-,TRBJ1-4,-,TRBV28,15,CASLASAGMGEKLFF,TGTGCCAGCTTAGCATCGGCAGGGATGGGGGAAAAACTGTTTTTT
many,TRBJ2-1,TRBD2,TRBV7-9,16,CASSPRLAGGPREQFF,TGTGCCAGCAGCCCAAGACTAGCGGGAGGGCCGAGGGAGCAGTTCTTC
many,TRBJ2-1,TRBD1,TRBV4-3,18,CASSQVSDRGPYYNEQFF,TGCGCCAGCAGCCAAGTATCGGACAGGGGGCCGTATTACAATGAGCAGTTCTTC
-,TRBJ2-7,-,TRBV29-1,13,CSVEDGGSYEQYF,TGCAGCGTTGAAGATGGAGGGAGCTACGAGCAGTACTTC
many,TRBJ2-5,-,TRBV27,14,CASSPRVHQETQYF,TGTGCCAGCAGTCCCAGGGTCCACCAAGAGACCCAGTACTTC
many,TRBJ2-3,-,TRBV6-1,16,CASSETYRVDADTQYF,TGTGCCAGCAGTGAGACATACAGGGTGGACGCAGATACGCAGTATTTT
many,TRBJ2-3,TRBD2,TRBV15,16,CATSNVAGINTDTQYF,TGTGCCACCAGCAACGTAGCGGGAATAAACACAGATACGCAGTATTTT
many,TRBJ2-7,TRBD2,TRBV6-2/TRBV6-3,15,CASSYPGLDTYEQYF,TGTGCCAGCAGTTACCCCGGACTAGATACTTACGAGCAGTACTTC
many,TRBJ1-1,-,TRBV28,14,CASRLQGVYTEAFF,TGTGCCAGCAGGCTCCAGGGAGTTTACACTGAAGCTTTCTTT
many,TRBJ2-5,-,TRBV6-5,15,CASSYSTRFGETQYF,TGTGCCAGCAGTTACTCGACCAGGTTCGGGGAGACCCAGTACTTC
many,TRBJ2-7,-,TRBV9,17,CASSPHGGVSDGDEQYF,TGTGCCAGCAGCCCACACGGCGGCGTTAGCGACGGGGACGAGCAGTACTTC
many,TRBJ1-2,-,TRBV13,15,CASSLGLSGSYGYTF,TGTGCCAGCAGCTTAGGCCTATCAGGAAGCTATGGCTACACCTTC
few,TRBJ2-7,TRBD1,TRBV4-3,15,CASSQNTGGFYEQYF,TGCGCCAGCAGCCAGAACACAGGGGGATTCTACGAGCAGTACTTC
many,TRBJ2-1,TRBD2,TRBV4-2,19,CASSQDSSGGVPARNEQFF,TGTGCCAGCAGCCAAGATTCTAGCGGGGGGGTCCCAGCACGCAATGAGCAGTTCTTC
-,TRBJ1-1,-,TRBV29-1,14,CSVGGGHKRTEAFF,TGCAGCGTCGGGGGGGGGCACAAACGGACTGAAGCTTTCTTT
many,TRBJ2-7,-,TRBV29-1,13,CSVGARGGYEQYF,TGCAGCGTTGGGGCCAGGGGTGGGTACGAGCAGTACTTC
many,TRBJ1-1,TRBD1,TRBV6-2/TRBV6-3,15,CASSYSERTGIEAFF,TGTGCCAGCAGTTACTCGGAGAGGACAGGGATTGAAGCTTTCTTT
many,TRBJ2-1,TRBD2,TRBV20-1,15,CSALAGKSSYNEQFF,TGCAGTGCTCTAGCGGGGAAGAGCTCCTACAATGAGCAGTTCTTC
many,TRBJ1-2,-,TRBV20-1,9,CSAREGYTF,TGCAGTGCTAGAGAGGGCTACACCTTC
many,TRBJ2-7,TRBD2,TRBV28,14,CASRPGTSGSILYF,TGTGCCAGCAGACCCGGGACTAGCGGGAGTATTCTGTACTTC
many,TRBJ2-3,-,TRBV2,17,CASSELIGTDSTDTQYF,TGTGCCAGCAGTGAATTAATCGGGACTGATAGCACAGATACGCAGTATTTT
many,TRBJ1-2,-,TRBV7-2,15,CASSPPWENYYGYTF,TGTGCCAGCAGCCCCCCGTGGGAAAACTACTATGGCTACACCTTC
many,TRBJ2-1,-,TRBV9,16,CASSGGVTGLYNEQFF,TGTGCCAGCAGCGGAGGAGTGACAGGTCTGTACAATGAGCAGTTCTTC
few,TRBJ2-1,TRBD2,TRBV5-1,17,CASSWRLLASTYNEQFF,TGCGCCAGCAGCTGGAGGTTACTAGCGTCCACTTACAATGAGCAGTTCTTC
many,TRBJ1-3,-,TRBV20-1,13,CSALTHSGNTIYF,TGCAGTGCTTTGACTCACTCTGGAAACACCATATATTTT
many,TRBJ1-4,-,TRBV28,16,CASSSQPGTQNEKLFF,TGTGCCAGCAGTTCGCAACCCGGGACGCAGAATGAAAAACTGTTTTTT
many,TRBJ1-1,TRBD1,TRBV11-1,15,CASSPHRDSSLVAFF,TGTGCCAGCAGCCCCCACCGGGACAGCTCACTTGTGGCTTTCTTT
many,TRBJ1-1,TRBD1,TRBV28,15,CASSFGDRENTEAFF,TGTGCCAGCAGTTTCGGGGACAGGGAGAACACTGAAGCTTTCTTT
many,TRBJ2-1,TRBD1,TRBV19,12,CASSRQGFVQFF,TGTGCCAGTAGCCGACAGGGTTTTGTGCAGTTCTTC
many,TRBJ2-3,-,TRBV20-1,13,CSAPGLTTDTQYF,TGCAGTGCTCCGGGACTGACTACAGATACGCAGTATTTT
many,TRBJ2-7,-,TRBV27,13,CASSEASAYEQYF,TGTGCCAGCAGTGAGGCCAGCGCGTACGAGCAGTACTTC
many,TRBJ2-7,TRBD2,TRBV7-6,17,CASSLVMTSGSPYEQYF,TGTGCCAGCAGCTTAGTAATGACTAGCGGGAGCCCCTACGAGCAGTACTTC
many,TRBJ2-7,-,TRBV11-2,15,CASSLWEGPPYEQYF,TGTGCCAGCAGCTTATGGGAAGGGCCCCCCTACGAGCAGTACTTC
many,TRBJ2-5,-,TRBV28,16,CASSLGAGLHQETQYF,TGTGCCAGCAGTTTAGGTGCAGGTCTGCATCAAGAGACCCAGTACTTC
many,TRBJ2-5,TRBD2,TRBV5-1,16,CASSLELAGGKETQYF,TGCGCCAGCAGCTTGGAGCTAGCGGGGGGTAAAGAGACCCAGTACTTC
many,TRBJ2-3,-,TRBV4-1,14,CASSQDRGTDTQYF,TGCGCCAGCAGCCAAGACAGGGGCACAGATACGCAGTATTTT
many,TRBJ1-2,-,TRBV6-4,13,CASSEGQLYGYTF,TGTGCCAGCAGCGAAGGACAGCTCTATGGCTACACCTTC
many,TRBJ2-1,-,TRBV4-1,16,CASSFSRDLMYNEQFF,TGCGCCAGCAGCTTTTCCCGGGACTTAATGTACAATGAGCAGTTCTTC
many,TRBJ2-7,-,TRBV6-6,12,CASSLDTYEQYF,TGTGCCAGCAGCCTCGACACCTACGAGCAGTACTTC
many,TRBJ2-7,-,TRBV4-1,13,CASSQALGYEQYF,TGCGCCAGCAGCCAAGCGCTTGGGTACGAGCAGTACTTC
-,TRBJ1-1,TRBD1,TRBV5-5,16,CASNPRQGRMSTEAFF,TGTGCCAGCAACCCTCGACAGGGGCGGATGAGCACTGAAGCTTTCTTT
few,TRBJ1-4,-,TRBV7-9,14,CASSRGGLGEKLFF,TGTGCCAGCAGCCGAGGGGGATTGGGCGAAAAACTGTTTTTT
few,TRBJ2-2,-,TRBV29-1,16,CSVEDPGREVAGELFF,TGCAGCGTTGAAGATCCTGGCAGGGAAGTCGCCGGGGAGCTGTTTTTT
-,TRBJ2-7,-,TRBV7-2,14,CASSFSRGTVEQYF,TGTGCCAGCAGCTTTTCCCGGGGAACGGTCGAGCAGTACTTC
many,TRBJ2-7,TRBD2,TRBV14,15,CASFLAGEVSYEQYF,TGTGCCAGCTTTCTAGCGGGGGAAGTCTCCTACGAGCAGTACTTC
many,TRBJ2-7,-,TRBV20-1,12,CSANKDRYEQYF,TGCAGTGCTAACAAGGACAGATACGAGCAGTACTTC
many,TRBJ1-1,-,TRBV7-2,12,CASSMTGVEAFF,TGTGCCAGCAGCATGACAGGAGTTGAAGCTTTCTTT
many,TRBJ2-7,-,TRBV12-3/TRBV12-4,12,CASSPTRGEQYF,TGTGCCAGCAGCCCTACGAGGGGGGAGCAGTACTTC
medium-sized,TRBJ1-2,-,TRBV29-1,13,CSVGIREGYGYTF,TGCAGCGTTGGGATCAGGGAGGGCTATGGCTACACCTTC
many,TRBJ2-1,-,TRBV9,14,CASSPTRSDNEQFF,TGTGCCAGCAGCCCCACACGGTCTGACAATGAGCAGTTCTTC
many,TRBJ1-1,-,TRBV6-2/TRBV6-3,13,CASSYTGGTEAFF,TGTGCCAGCAGTTACACCGGGGGGACTGAAGCTTTCTTT
many,TRBJ2-3,TRBD2,TRBV5-1,13,CASSGGGTDTQYF,TGCGCCAGCAGTGGCGGGGGGACAGATACGCAGTATTTT
many,TRBJ2-7,-,TRBV2,16,CASMGRQTLSNYEQYF,TGTGCCAGCATGGGGCGCCAAACCTTATCAAATTACGAGCAGTACTTC
many,TRBJ2-7,-,TRBV20-1,12,CSARGSSYEQYF,TGCAGTGCAAGGGGAAGCTCCTACGAGCAGTACTTC
many,TRBJ1-1,-,TRBV12-3/TRBV12-4,14,CASSFTFMNTEAFF,TGTGCCAGCAGTTTCACGTTTATGAACACTGAAGCTTTCTTT
many,TRBJ1-5,TRBD1,TRBV6-2/TRBV6-3,14,CASKSTGGNQPQHF,TGTGCCAGCAAGTCGACAGGGGGGAATCAGCCCCAGCATTTT